The 10 T cell receptor beta chains presented below share a single source sample, sequenced in a study of T cells in Graves' hyperthyroidism and ophthalmopathy. It was RNA transcripts that yielded the amplified TCR beta CDR3 regions. First-round RT-PCR targeting the TCR CDR3 was performed with the HTBI primer set. TCRdb re-called the multiplex PCR reads through MiXCR, storing one row per CDR3 protein. The sample lists 450,000 to 700,000 distinct CDR3 sequences; 46% were seen once. The sequenced sample was peripheral blood or thyroid tissue (not recorded which). The receptors shown here come from a woman aged 18-35 years with Graves' hyperthyroidism.

This clonotype was found many times. The J gene is TRBJ1-6, the V gene TRBV20-1; D not resolved. CDR3 size: 14 residues. Per the germline V gene, CDR1 is DFQATT and CDR2 is SNEGSKA (reference sequence). The V and J ends lost 4 bases and 6 bases respectively, with 13 bases between them. The CDR3 reads CSAIVVVSNSPLHF. CDR3 bases: TGCAGTGCTATTGTGGTCGTCAGTAATTCACCCCTCCACTTT.

The chain employs TRBV20-1 and TRBJ1-2, with TRBD1 matching over 7 bases. Germline-derived CDR1 and CDR2 are DFQATT and SNEGSKA (reference sequence). This CDR3 is 10 amino acids long. Germline trimming cut 4 bases from V and 12 bases from J; bases unmatched to any gene: 5. In DNA, the CDR3 is TGCAGTGCTAAAACAGGGGCCCACACCTTC. Protein: CSAKTGAHTF.

V and J are TRBV7-6 and TRBJ2-7; possibly TRBD2 for D (5 bases). The assigned J gene may be wrong: the sequence end matches TRBJ2-5 better. CDR1 and CDR2 (germline): SGHVS, FNYEAQ. The CDR3 has 15 residues. The chain's CDR3 is CASSYSWRLRETQYF. The CDR3 DNA follows: TGTGCCAGCAGTTACTCGTGGAGGCTCCGGGAGACCCAGTACTTC.

This clonotype appeared many times. This rearrangement joins TRBV7-9 to TRBJ1-5; D is unresolved. CDR1 is SEHNR and CDR2 is FQNEAQ in the germline V gene (reference sequence). The CDR3 is made up of 12 amino acids. Trimming took 1 base from V and 7 from J, leaving 5 bases between them. CDR3 in DNA: TGTGCCAGCAGCTTAGATGGACAGCCCCAGCATTTT. Translation: CASSLDGQPQHF.

Here the CDR3 DNA reads TGTGCCAGCAGTTACGGTCCTAGCGGGAAGGGGACCCAGTACTTC. Translated, it gives CASSYGPSGKGTQYF. The gene calls are TRBV6-5 and TRBJ2-5, with TRBD2 matching 9 bases. Germline CDR1 MNHEY, CDR2 SVGAGI. This CDR3 comprises 15 residues. The junction had 8 bases not matched to a gene; V was cut back by 2 bases and J by 7 bases.

This clonotype came up many times. This chain uses TRBV6-5 with TRBJ1-1; D might be TRBD1 (5 bases). Looked up from germline, CDR1 is MNHEY and CDR2 is SVGAGI. V dropped 8 bases and J dropped 10 bases, with 26 bases sitting between them. The CDR3 sequence is 15 residues long. Here the CDR3 reads CASLTLTQDASGAFF. CDR3 coding DNA: TGTGCCAGCCTAACCCTTACACAGGACGCAAGCGGAGCTTTCTTT.

At least ten counts were recorded for this clonotype. V gene TRBV5-4 combines with J gene TRBJ1-1; 7 bases are a match to TRBD1. Germline loops: CDR1 SGHNT, CDR2 YYREEE (reference sequence). J gave up 1 base and V 4 bases, and 7 bases lay outside the gene matches. This CDR3 spans 15 amino acids. CDR3: CASSQKRGRNTEAFF. In DNA, the CDR3 is TGTGCCAGCAGCCAGAAGAGGGGGCGGAACACTGAAGCTTTCTTT.

This clonotype was counted many times. The chain employs TRBV3-1 and TRBJ2-7, with unresolved D. V lost 8 bases to trimming and J lost 4 bases, with 9 bases between them. CDR1 and CDR2 from the germline V gene are LGHDT and YNNKEL (reference sequence). The CDR3 sequence is 11 residues long. Here the CDR3 DNA reads TGTGCCAGCGGGAATCAGTACGAGCAGTACTTC. Protein sequence: CASGNQYEQYF.

In regard to this clonotype: This may be a read error, as it is one base from a much larger clone. V and J are TRBV10-3 and TRBJ2-7, with D perhaps matching TRBD2 (5 bases). V shed 6 bases and J shed 4 bases, with 16 bases lying between them. CDR3 length equals 14 residues. Germline-derived CDR1 and CDR2 are ENHRY and SYGVKD. CDR3 nucleotides: TGTGCCATCAGACCCGGACTTACCCTATACGAGCAGTACTTC. This sequence encodes CAIRPGLTLYEQYF.

This clonotype was found once. This clone may be a read error of a much larger clone one base away. V is TRBV29-1 and J is TRBJ2-2; 14 bases match TRBD2. Trimming took 6 bases from V and 7 from J; bases not matched to a gene: 7. Germline loops: CDR1 SQVTM, CDR2 ANQGSEA. The CDR3 consists of 15 residues. Written as DNA, the CDR3 is TGCAGCGTCAAGGGACTAGCGGGAGAGGGCGGGGAGCTGTTTTTT. As protein: CSVKGLAGEGGELFF.